The entry below gives a single TCR beta chain sequence along with its context. As yet, its antigen is unknown. The V end was cut by 3 bases, the J end by 4 bases, with 13 bases between. The CDR3 extends over 15 amino acids. CDR1 and CDR2 from the germline V gene are SNHLY and FYNNEI. Method: immunoSEQ multiplex PCR; TCRdb's copy keeps in-frame clones and lacks some. The table records about half a million clones, 89% of them present only once. This specimen belongs to a study of Ad26.COV2.S vaccination and SARS-CoV-2 variants. About the study: Donor had been placed in the Ad26.COV2.S arm of the COV1001 trial. Study findings and constraints: Vaccinees reportedly had broad spike-specific CD8+ and CD4+ T cell responses. With respect to non-spike TCR breadth, vaccine and placebo recipients were similar.

Treatment meaning: roughly 18 received Ad26.COV2.S at low or high dose, single or two shots; a few received placebo; per-sample allocation not given. Day 63 after the first vaccine or placebo injection was the time point for sampling. The rearrangement links TRBV2 to TRBJ1-3, with no clear D. The sample here was peripheral blood, taken in a trial of Ad26.COV2.S vaccine versus placebo. The TCR originated in a person between 18 and 65 years old who received the Ad26.COV2.S COVID-19 vaccine or a placebo. CDR3 region: CASSDGPGRGNTIYF. The CDR3 nucleotides are TGTGCCAGCAGTGACGGCCCAGGTAGAGGAAACACCATATATTTT.